These 27 T cell receptor beta chains originate from one sample sequenced in a study of blood T cell repertoires in COVID-19. TCRdb keeps only in-frame clones here, not all; method: immunoSEQ multiplex PCR. Of over 200,000 clones listed, about 88% were seen once; the top ten hold less than 3%. Material: peripheral blood. These receptors all come from a woman aged 55-70 years with acute or convalescent COVID-19.

The V gene is TRBV28, the J gene TRBJ1-4, with 9 bases identical to TRBD1. The CDR3 spans 14 residues. V shed 6 bases, J shed 6 bases, and the junction held 5 bases outside the gene matches. Per germline, CDR1 MDHEN and CDR2 SYDVKM. The CDR3 DNA follows: TGTGCCAGCAGGCCTGGGACAGGGTATGAAAAACTGTTTTTT. The encoded protein is CASRPGTGYEKLFF. The full variable domain, completed using reference TRBV28 and TRBJ1-4, is DVKVTQSSRYLVKRTGEKVFLECVQDMDHENMFWYRQDPGLGLRLIYFSYDVKMKEKGDIPEGYSVSREKKERFSLILESASTNQTSMYLCASRPGTGYEKLFFGSGTQLSVL.

The gene calls are TRBV12-3 or TRBV12-4 and TRBJ1-2; the match to TRBD1 covers 7 bases. The ends lost 3 bases at V and 3 bases at J; junction bases unmatched: 1. There are 13 residues in the CDR3. DNA of the CDR3: TGTGCCAGCAGTTTTCAGGGGGACTATGGCTACACCTTC. Its translation: CASSFQGDYGYTF.

The chain recombines TRBV28 with TRBJ2-3; 8 nucleotides line up with TRBD2. The CDR3 spans 14 residues. With V trimmed by 5 bases and J by 6 bases, 7 bases remained unmatched. Germline lookup yields CDR1 MDHEN and CDR2 SYDVKM. CDR3 nucleotides: TGTGCCAGCAGTATAGCGGGGAGCATGGATACGCAGTATTTT. It translates to CASSIAGSMDTQYF.

The chain employs TRBV29-1 and TRBJ2-3; TRBD2 matches 8 bases. The CDR3 covers 15 residues. V gave up 0 bases and J gave up 6 bases; unmatched junction bases: 8. Per the germline V gene, CDR1 is SQVTM and CDR2 is ANQGSEA. The CDR3: CSVEDIREGRDTQYF. CDR3 in DNA: TGCAGCGTTGAAGATATTCGGGAGGGCAGGGATACGCAGTATTTT.

This rearrangement joins TRBV28 to TRBJ2-1, with 7 bases that match TRBD1. CDR1 is MDHEN and CDR2 is SYDVKM in the germline V gene. The length of the CDR3 is 13 residues. J was trimmed by 12 bases and V by 4 bases; bases with no gene match: 9. CDR3 residues: CASSSTTGWVQFF. The CDR3 DNA is TGTGCCAGCAGTTCTACGACAGGGTGGGTGCAGTTCTTC.

This chain joins TRBV12-3 or TRBV12-4 and TRBJ1-1, with D unclear. This CDR3 region has 11 residues. V gave up 3 bases and J gave up 11 bases, with 10 bases separating them. The CDR3 nucleotides are TGTGCCAGCAGTTTGAACAGTGGCGCTTTCTTT. It specifies CASSLNSGAFF.

The chain links TRBV5-1 to TRBJ2-1, with no clear D. CDR1 is SGHRS, CDR2 YFSETQ, per germline. Trimming removed 0 bases at V and 1 base at J, with 8 bases between. This CDR3 contains 15 residues. The CDR3 loop is CASSLEVSSYNEQFF. The CDR3 region has the DNA TGCGCCAGCAGCTTGGAAGTTAGTTCCTACAATGAGCAGTTCTTC.

The J gene is TRBJ1-2, the V gene TRBV12-3 or TRBV12-4, with D unresolved. V was trimmed by 5 bases and J by 7 bases, leaving 14 bases between them. The CDR3 has 13 residues. DNA of the CDR3: TGTGCCAGCAGTAGCACGGGGAGGGTTGGCTACACCTTC. Its translation: CASSSTGRVGYTF.

CDR3 bases: TGTGCCAGCAGCTTAGGACACCTAGACTGGAGTTCACCCCTCCACTTT. It specifies CASSLGHLDWSSPLHF. The chain combines TRBV5-8 with TRBJ1-6; perhaps TRBD1 as D (5 bases). This CDR3 comprises 16 residues. The germline V and J ends were trimmed by 2 bases and 9 bases, with 18 bases remaining between them. Germline V CDR1 and CDR2: SGHTS, YDEGEE.

The chain links TRBV4-1 to TRBJ2-7; TRBD2 aligns across 7 bases. This CDR3 is built from 13 residues. In germline, CDR1 is MGHRA, CDR2 YSYEKL. V shed 3 bases and J 3 bases; nucleotides not matched to a gene: 2. The CDR3 protein is CASSQGGSYEQYF. In DNA form, the CDR3 reads TGCGCCAGCAGCCAGGGGGGGAGCTACGAGCAGTACTTC.

The CDR3 DNA is TGTGCCAGCAGTTACTCGAGGAGGGCTAGCGGTAGGAGCTCCTACGAGCAGTACTTC. Its protein is CASSYSRRASGRSSYEQYF. The rearrangement links TRBV6-2 or TRBV6-3 to TRBJ2-7; 7 bases match TRBD2. Trimming cost V 0 bases and J 0 bases; bases outside gene matches: 14. CDR3 size: 19 residues. Germline V gene data show CDR1 as MNHEY and CDR2 as SVGEGT.

V usage is TRBV2 and J usage is TRBJ1-6, with TRBD1 matching over 7 bases. Germline loops: CDR1 SNHLY, CDR2 FYNNEI. J gave up 6 bases and V 6 bases, and 5 bases lay outside the gene matches. The CDR3 has 14 amino acids. CDR3: CASRPRDSNSPLHF. The CDR3 nucleotides read TGTGCCAGCAGGCCTCGGGACAGTAATTCACCCCTCCACTTT.

J is TRBJ1-1 and V is TRBV12-3 or TRBV12-4; no clear D. The V end was cut by 6 bases, the J end by 3 bases, with 11 bases between. The CDR3 extends over 13 amino acids. In nucleotides, the CDR3 is TGTGCCAGCAGACGAGGGCTTTACACTGAAGCTTTCTTT. This sequence encodes CASRRGLYTEAFF.

The CDR3 DNA follows: TGTGCCAGCAGCGCCGAGGATAGGGGCTGGTACGAGCAGTACTTC. Translated, it gives CASSAEDRGWYEQYF. The chain recombines TRBV9 with TRBJ2-7, with TRBD1 as a possible D gene (5 bases). V was pared by 3 bases and J by 4 bases, with 17 bases between. The length of the CDR3 is 15 residues. Per the germline V gene, CDR1 is SGDLS and CDR2 is YYNGEE.

This sequence joins TRBV7-2 and TRBJ2-5; D might be TRBD2 (6 bases). The V end lost 2 bases, the J end lost 4 bases, and 11 bases lay between the germline ends. The CDR3 sequence is 14 residues long. Per the germline V gene, CDR1 is SGHTA and CDR2 is FQGNSA. In DNA, the CDR3 is TGTGCCAGCAGCTTATCCCCGGGAGTAGAGACCCAGTACTTC. This gives the protein CASSLSPGVETQYF.

This rearrangement joins TRBV6-5 to TRBJ2-7, with D maybe TRBD1 (6 bases). CDR3 length: 14 amino acids. The germline gives CDR1 MNHEY, CDR2 SVGAGI. The V gene lost 6 bases and the J gene lost 0 bases, with 12 bases spanning the gap. The CDR3 loop reads CASSRQDSSYEQYF. The CDR3 DNA is TGTGCCAGCAGCCGACAGGACTCCTCCTACGAGCAGTACTTC.

This CDR3 reads CASSYHRADEQFF. The CDR3 nucleotides are TGTGCCAGCAGTTACCACAGGGCCGATGAGCAGTTCTTC. The V and J genes are TRBV6-5 and TRBJ2-1; TRBD1 is a possible D gene (6 bases). The CDR3 is 13 amino acids. Trimming cost V 2 bases and J 8 bases, with 10 bases left between them. The germline CDR1 and CDR2 sequences are MNHEY and SVGAGI.

The chain recombines TRBV18 with TRBJ2-3; 9 nucleotides agree with TRBD2. The germline V gene has CDR1 KGHSH and CDR2 LQKENI. The CDR3 totals 17 residues. The V and J ends lost 2 bases and 4 bases, in that order; junction bases with no gene match: 10. Here the CDR3 reads CASSPAGASGNSDTQYF. The CDR3 nucleotides read TGTGCCAGCTCACCAGCGGGGGCTAGCGGGAATTCAGATACGCAGTATTTT.

This rearrangement joins TRBV19 to TRBJ1-5; D is uncertain. This CDR3 has 15 residues. The V end lost 0 bases, the J end lost 5 bases, and 11 bases lay between the germline ends. The germline V gene has CDR1 LNHDA and CDR2 SQIVND (reference sequence). CDR3 residues: CASSIEAGAYQPQHF. Written as DNA, the CDR3 is TGTGCCAGTAGTATAGAGGCCGGAGCATATCAGCCCCAGCATTTT.

J is TRBJ1-5 and V is TRBV18, with 9 bases that match TRBD1. V was clipped by 3 bases and J by 14 bases; unmatched bases: 2. Germline V gene lookup returns CDR1 KGHSH and CDR2 LQKENI. The length of the CDR3 is 11 residues. The CDR3 nucleotides are TGTGCCAGCTCACCGGGGACAGGGAAGCATTTT. Encoded protein: CASSPGTGKHF. Drawing the rest from reference TRBV18 and TRBJ1-5, the complete variable domain is NAGVMQNPRHLVRRRGQEARLRCSPMKGHSHVYWYRQLPEEGLKFMVYLQKENIIDESGMPKERFSAEFPKEGPSILRIQQVVRGDSAAYFCASSPGTGKHFGDGTRLSIL.

The chain is built from TRBV16 and TRBJ1-5; TRBD1 is a possible D gene (6 bases). Trimming shortened V by 9 bases and J by 0 bases, and 15 bases separated the two germline ends. Germline assignment: CDR1 KGHSY and CDR2 FQNENV. This CDR3 is 15 amino acids long. The CDR3 spells CASKVTGNSNQPQHF. In DNA form, the CDR3 reads TGTGCCAGTAAAGTTACAGGGAATAGCAATCAGCCCCAGCATTTT.

The genes are TRBV5-6 and TRBJ2-7; D unresolved. This CDR3 has 15 amino acids. Trimming removed 1 base from V and 3 bases from J, with 14 bases in between. Germline CDR1 SGHDT, CDR2 YYEEEE. The CDR3 nucleotides read TGTGCCAGCAGCTTGTTTGGGCAGTCCGGCTACGAGCAGTACTTC. It codes for CASSLFGQSGYEQYF.

This rearrangement joins TRBV30 to TRBJ1-1; possibly TRBD1 for D (6 bases). Germline CDR1 and CDR2: GTSNPN and SVGIG (reference sequence). V was shortened by 3 bases and J by 1 base, with 12 bases between the two germline ends. This CDR3 region has 14 residues. As DNA, the CDR3 is TGTGCCTGGAGGCGCAGGGGCCGGAACACTGAAGCTTTCTTT. This translates into CAWRRRGRNTEAFF.

In this sample, this clone turned up once. The rearrangement uses TRBV6-2 or TRBV6-3 and TRBJ1-2; D remains unclear. Germline V gene lookup returns CDR1 MNHEY and CDR2 SVGEGT. The V end lost 0 bases, the J end lost 14 bases, and 16 bases lay between the germline ends. The CDR3 spans 13 residues. This CDR3 reads CASSYSRGNGGTF. Here the CDR3 DNA reads TGTGCCAGCAGTTACTCTCGAGGGAACGGCGGGACCTTC.

The chain is built from TRBV7-2 and TRBJ1-1; TRBD1 agrees at 7 bases. The CDR3 runs 16 residues. Germline V CDR1 and CDR2: SGHTA, FQGNSA. V trimming: 0 bases; J trimming: 4 bases; junction bases outside the gene matches: 8. This chain's CDR3 is CASSLASGTATTEAFF. The CDR3, as DNA: TGTGCCAGCAGCTTAGCGTCGGGGACAGCAACCACTGAAGCTTTCTTT.

V is TRBV7-2 and J is TRBJ2-7, with 9 bases lining up with TRBD2. CDR1 and CDR2 from the germline V gene are SGHTA and FQGNSA. CDR3 length: 17 residues. The V gene end was trimmed by 1 base and the J gene end by 2 bases; junction bases not matched to a gene: 9. CDR3 amino acids: CASSLGWRREGPYEQYF. The CDR3 DNA is TGTGCCAGCAGCTTAGGTTGGCGGCGGGAGGGCCCCTACGAGCAGTACTTC.

The chain recombines TRBV14 with TRBJ2-1; no clear D gene. Trimming cost V 4 bases and J 11 bases, with 15 bases left between them. This CDR3 is built from 13 residues. Germline CDR1 reads SGHDN; CDR2 reads FVKESK. The CDR3 coding sequence is TGTGCCAGCAGCCCGACAACCGCAAGTAAGCAGTTCTTC. This codes for CASSPTTASKQFF.